This entry lists 15 T cell receptor beta chains sequenced from one sample in a study of blood T cell repertoires in COVID-19. Method: immunoSEQ multiplex PCR; TCRdb's copy keeps in-frame clones and lacks some. The table lists around 220,000 clones, around four fifths of them singletons. The specimen sequenced was peripheral blood. The origin of the receptors is a man younger than 40 with active or convalescent COVID-19.

In its sample, this clone was seen a few times. The chain links TRBV9 to TRBJ1-4; D gene uncertain. This CDR3 spans 14 amino acids. Trimming took 4 bases from V and 10 from J, leaving 17 bases between them. In germline, CDR1 is SGDLS, CDR2 YYNGEE. The CDR3 loop is CASSPTLGDGKLFF. CDR3 DNA sequence: TGTGCCAGCAGCCCCACCCTCGGGGATGGAAAACTGTTTTTT. Filled out from reference TRBV9 and TRBJ1-4, the complete variable domain reads DSGVTQTPKHLITATGQRVTLRCSPRSGDLSVYWYQQSLDQGLQFLIQYYNGEERAKGNILERFSAQQFPDLHSELNLSSLELGDSALYFCASSPTLGDGKLFFGSGTQLSVL.

The genes are TRBV7-8 and TRBJ1-1; 8 positions agree with TRBD1. The CDR3 consists of 13 residues. Germline trimming cut 7 bases from V and 5 bases from J; bases unmatched to any gene: 6. Looked up from germline, CDR1 is SGHVS and CDR2 is FQNEAQ. The CDR3 nucleotides read TGTGCCAGCACCTCCAGGGGGCGGACTGAAGCTTTCTTT. It codes for CASTSRGRTEAFF.

The chain uses TRBV19 and TRBJ1-1; 12 bases are a match to TRBD1. This CDR3 spans 14 amino acids. From germline, CDR1 is LNHDA and CDR2 SQIVND (reference sequence). Losses at the gene ends were 1 base for V and 10 bases for J; bases not matched to a gene: 4. CDR3: CASSIGGQGAGAFF. The CDR3 DNA sequence: TGTGCCAGTAGTATAGGGGGACAGGGGGCCGGAGCTTTCTTT.

This clone was observed once. V gene TRBV7-2 combines with J gene TRBJ2-1, with 7 bases aligning to TRBD1. Looked up from germline, CDR1 is SGHTA and CDR2 is FQGNSA. The length of the CDR3 is 14 residues. V trimming: 4 bases; J trimming: 6 bases; junction bases outside the gene matches: 6. CDR3 DNA: TGTGCCAGCAGCTGGGGGACAGCTCGCAATGAGCAGTTCTTC. Translating gives CASSWGTARNEQFF.

This clone occurred a few times. The V call is TRBV18, the J call TRBJ1-2, with 10 bases lining up with TRBD1. With 6 bases clipped from V and 6 bases from J, the junction kept 7 bases outside the gene matches. Germline CDR1 reads KGHSH; CDR2 reads LQKENI. The CDR3 extends over 14 amino acids. This CDR3 reads CASSLDRGLDGYTF. The CDR3, as DNA: TGTGCCAGCTCTCTCGACAGGGGGCTGGATGGCTACACCTTC.

This chain uses TRBV7-2 with TRBJ1-2; D gene unclear. Germline CDR1 is SGHTA and CDR2 is FQGNSA. Trimming removed 0 bases at V and 5 bases at J, with 7 bases between. The CDR3 runs 13 residues. The CDR3: CASSLAQAYGYTF. The CDR3 nucleotides are TGTGCCAGCAGCTTAGCCCAGGCTTATGGCTACACCTTC.

J is TRBJ1-3 and V is TRBV21-1; TRBD1, as called in the table, went unchecked against the DNA. TRBV21-1 is flagged as a pseudogene. This CDR3 is 12 amino acids long. CDR3 region: CAACRAGNTIYF. The CDR3 nucleotides are TGTGCCGCGTGCAGGGCTGGAAACACCATATATTTT.

This clone was counted many times. The same CDR3 also results from other DNA sequences found in this sample. The chain carries TRBV24-1 and TRBJ2-7; 10 bases are shared with TRBD1. CDR1 is KGHDR, CDR2 SFDVKD, per germline. V was pared by 3 bases and J by 4 bases, with 2 bases of the junction left unmatched. The CDR3 covers 14 residues. CDR3 sequence (DNA): TGTGCCACCAGTGATCCGGGACAGGGGTACGAGCAGTACTTC. Its translation: CATSDPGQGYEQYF.

CDR3 nucleotides: TGTGCCAGCTCCCCAAACAGGTTGGTGTACGAGCAGTACTTC. Amino acids: CASSPNRLVYEQYF. V gene TRBV28 combines with J gene TRBJ2-7, with D possibly matching TRBD1 (5 bases). Germline values: CDR1 MDHEN, CDR2 SYDVKM. The ends were cut back, 8 bases at V and 4 bases at J, with 18 bases in the middle. The CDR3 runs to 14 residues. Using reference TRBV28 and TRBJ2-7 for the parts outside the CDR3, the full variable domain is DVKVTQSSRYLVKRTGEKVFLECVQDMDHENMFWYRQDPGLGLRLIYFSYDVKMKEKGDIPEGYSVSREKKERFSLILESASTNQTSMYLCASSPNRLVYEQYFGPGTRLTVT.

The chain links TRBV7-9 to TRBJ2-4, with TRBD1 matching 8 bases. CDR1 and CDR2 (germline): SEHNR, FQNEAQ (reference sequence). The CDR3 runs 14 residues. V was clipped by 5 bases and J by 9 bases; unmatched bases: 9. CDR3 region: CASSPSGQGSIQYF. The CDR3 bases are TGTGCCAGCAGCCCGAGCGGACAGGGTTCCATTCAGTACTTC.

This chain uses TRBV6-5 with TRBJ1-2; 7 bases are a match to TRBD1. The trim removed 5 bases at V and 5 bases at J, leaving 11 bases unmatched. The CDR3 totals 15 residues. Germline V CDR1 and CDR2: MNHEY, SVGAGI. The CDR3 region has the DNA TGTGCCAGCAGTCCCAGGAGGGGGCAAGGGTATGGCTACACCTTC. It encodes CASSPRRGQGYGYTF.

This chain uses TRBV27 with TRBJ2-5; 7 bases are shared with TRBD2. The CDR3 has 13 amino acids. Germline V gene sequence: CDR1 MNHEY, CDR2 SMNVEV (reference sequence). V trimming: 3 bases; J trimming: 5 bases; junction bases outside the gene matches: 3. CDR3 nucleotides: TGTGCCAGCAGTTTCGCGGGAGCTGAGACCCAGTACTTC. Translation: CASSFAGAETQYF.

This chain links TRBV5-4 with TRBJ2-5; 11 nucleotides match TRBD2. The CDR3 is 17 residues long. V shed 1 base, J shed 3 bases, and the junction held 8 bases outside the gene matches. Germline assignment: CDR1 SGHNT and CDR2 YYREEE (reference sequence). The CDR3 here is CASSLPSGRSSEETQYF. Written as DNA, the CDR3 is TGTGCCAGCAGCTTGCCTAGCGGGAGGTCCTCGGAAGAGACCCAGTACTTC. The variable domain in full, with the rest retrieved from reference TRBV5-4 and TRBJ2-5, is ETGVTQSPTHLIKTRGQQVTLRCSSQSGHNTVSWYQQALGQGPQFIFQYYREEENGRGNFPPRFSGLQFPNYSSELNVNALELDDSALYLCASSLPSGRSSEETQYFGPGTRLLVL.

The chain uses TRBV7-7 and TRBJ2-1; 9 nucleotides match TRBD1. The CDR3 is made up of 15 amino acids. In germline, CDR1 is SSHAT, CDR2 FNYEAQ (reference sequence). In nucleotides, the CDR3 is TGTGCTGTGGGGCACGGGACAGGGCAAATGAATGAGCAGTTCTTC. It translates to CAVGHGTGQMNEQFF.

This clone was counted a few times. The gene calls are TRBV29-1 and TRBJ1-5; maybe TRBD1 (6 bases). The CDR3 is made up of 12 amino acids. CDR1 and CDR2 (germline): SQVTM, ANQGSEA. V was shortened by 4 bases and J by 5 bases, with 9 bases between the two germline ends. CDR3: CSVGSGDQPQHF. Written as DNA, the CDR3 is TGCAGCGTTGGGTCAGGGGATCAGCCCCAGCATTTT.